The clone carrying this T cell receptor (beta chain) was detected only once. Its specificity is not known. Sequencing relied on a cDNA template that was reverse transcribed from extracted RNA. The method was immunoSEQ multiplex PCR; TCRdb's version includes in-frame clones alone and lacks a portion of them. The sample includes about 210,000 clones, about three fifths of them seen just once. These data are taken from a study of CD8+ T cells in alopecia areata. Study-wide findings and caveats: Scalp clonality decreased significantly with tofacitinib, and so did expanded CD8+ clones among the top 100. Tofacitinib did not eliminate many expanded lesional clones from scalp or blood.

Stated treatment: oral pan-JAK inhibitor, 5-10 mg twice daily. The TCR originated in a human donor with alopecia areata. The specimen comprised CD4+ T cells sorted from blood, sampled at week 4, from a patient treated with tofacitinib.

CDR3 nucleotide sequence: TGTGCCAGCAGTGAGGTTATATTTGGAGATGAGCAGTTCTTC. Protein product: CASSEVIFGDEQFF. The chain has TRBV2 and TRBJ2-1; D gene uncertain. The CDR3 is made up of 14 amino acids. Germline-derived CDR1 and CDR2 are SNHLY and FYNNEI. V was pared by 3 bases and J by 8 bases, with 14 bases between.